This TCR beta chain was observed in a study of T cell responses to AZD1222 COVID-19 vaccine. Here immunoSEQ multiplex PCR was the method, and the copy in TCRdb shows in-frame clones only, minus some. The table shows under 140,000 clones, with about nine tenths occurring only once. This CDR3 comprises 15 residues. The ends were cut back, 4 bases at V and 1 base at J, with 13 bases in the middle. From germline, CDR1 is MNHEY and CDR2 SVGAGI. On this clone: Antigen: not known.

Study results and caveats: Repertoire collection took place solely once the T cell response had peaked. Across spike, vaccine-associated CD4 TCRs were found, dominant at 160-218 and 743-854. Spike-specific TCRs gained breadth and depth after people received two AZD1222 doses. A mostly white British donor set with more females was recruited, and clonal diversity was possibly underestimated.

The TCR originated in an adult in good health. The material was peripheral blood, obtained on day 0 of AZD1222 vaccination. The chain carries TRBV6-5 and TRBJ1-1; tentatively, D is TRBD1 (5 bases). CDR3 in DNA: TGTGCCAGCAGTTCCATAGGGGTGAGGAACACTGAAGCTTTCTTT. Encoded protein: CASSSIGVRNTEAFF.